This T cell receptor beta chain was observed in a study of T-cell memory formation after mild COVID-19. Study results and limitations: Confirmation of SARS-CoV-2 specificity was lacking for second-wave clones peaking day 37.

Trimming removed 1 base from V and 4 bases from J, with 6 bases in between. Germline lookup yields CDR1 SGHAT and CDR2 FQNNGV. CDR3 length equals 13 residues. This clonotype showed up many times. The target antigen is unknown. TCRdb fed the 5' RACE reads into MiXCR, producing one record per CDR3 protein. The sample consists of fewer than 150,000 distinct CDR3 sequences, about 17% of them appearing once. The sequence came from a young man who had mild COVID-19 (a few samples of this study predate the infection). Cell type and time point are not known. Sequenced: PBMCs or a T cell subset sorted from them (not recorded which). The V gene is TRBV11-2, the J gene TRBJ2-3, with D unclear. DNA of the CDR3: TGTGCCAGCAGCTTAGGGGCCCCAGATACGCAGTATTTT. It specifies CASSLGAPDTQYF. The full variable domain, in which reference TRBV11-2 and TRBJ2-3 provide the parts outside the CDR3, is EAGVAQSPRYKIIEKRQSVAFWCNPISGHATLYWYQQILGQGPKLLIQFQNNGVVDDSQLPKDRFSAERLKGVDSTLKIQPAKLEDSAVYLCASSLGAPDTQYFGPGTRLTVL.